The next 23 T cell receptor beta chains were all read from a single sample in a study of CXCR3-negative and CXCR3-positive naive CD8 T cells. 5' RACE that incorporated UMI labels was used to prepare the TRB cDNA libraries. TCRdb reanalyzed the 5' RACE reads and collapses them to one entry per CDR3 protein, without DNA. The sample spans about 56,000 distinct CDR3 sequences; the ten largest clones claim under 25%. Material: memory CD8+ T cells from blood. These receptors originate from a human donor in good health. Some clones in this sample may be carry-over from other donors' samples.

This chain uses TRBV9 with TRBJ1-1; with no DNA, the TCRdb D assignment of TRBD1 cannot be verified. This CDR3 is 17 amino acids long. Per germline, CDR1 SGDLS and CDR2 YYNGEE. The CDR3 region is CASSAPGQPLMNTEAFF.

The chain recombines TRBV7-9 with TRBJ2-3; TCRdb reports TRBD2, a call that lacks DNA to check it against. The CDR3 is made up of 18 amino acids. Germline loops: CDR1 SEHNR, CDR2 FQNEAQ (reference sequence). Here the CDR3 reads CASSEMSTSGGSTDTQYF.

Here the CDR3 reads CTSSQSITGTGPIYGYTF. The chain is built from TRBV1 and TRBJ1-2; TCRdb's D gene call, TRBD1, goes unchecked for lack of DNA. TRBV1 has pseudogene status. This CDR3 is 18 amino acids long.

The chain is built from TRBV6-2 or TRBV6-3 and TRBJ2-3; the D call from TCRdb, TRBD1, cannot be confirmed without DNA. The germline gives CDR1 MNHEY, CDR2 SVGEGT. This CDR3 has 19 amino acids. The CDR3 reads CASSYPPLLSGGDTDTQYF.

This sequence joins TRBV9 and TRBJ2-1; absent DNA, TCRdb's TRBD2 call cannot be checked. The germline gives CDR1 SGDLS, CDR2 YYNGEE. There are 17 residues in the CDR3. The CDR3 loop is CASSGVSGAGGNNEQFF.

V and J are TRBV29-1 and TRBJ2-7; the D gene TCRdb calls, TRBD2, cannot be checked with no DNA. The germline V gene encodes CDR1 SQVTM and CDR2 ANQGSEA. The CDR3 extends over 14 amino acids. The CDR3 spells CSVDGGEVSYEQYF.

CDR3 sequence: CASSSGQGDSGNTIYF. The V and J genes are TRBV6-5 and TRBJ1-3; with no DNA, the TCRdb D assignment of TRBD1 cannot be verified. Germline V CDR1 and CDR2: MNHEY, SVGAGI. The CDR3 sequence is 16 residues long.

This chain connects TRBV18 to TRBJ2-5; TCRdb's D call, TRBD1, is unchecked because there is no DNA. Germline V lookup: CDR1 KGHSH, CDR2 LQKENI. This CDR3 contains 13 residues. This CDR3 reads CASRGGGRETQYF.

The V and J genes are TRBV21-1 and TRBJ2-7; TCRdb's D call of TRBD1 is untestable without DNA. TRBV21-1 is a pseudogene. This CDR3 has 16 residues. This CDR3 is CASTKRGQGISYEQYF.

The chain has TRBV7-9 and TRBJ2-2; TCRdb reports TRBD1, a call that lacks DNA to check it against. The germline CDR1 and CDR2 sequences are SEHNR and FQNEAQ (reference sequence). CDR3 size: 13 residues. This chain's CDR3 is CASRFPSNGELFF.

The gene calls are TRBV29-1 and TRBJ2-1; TCRdb selects TRBD1, and the lack of DNA leaves this call unchecked. This CDR3 spans 13 amino acids. Germline V gene data show CDR1 as SQVTM and CDR2 as ANQGSEA. The CDR3 sequence: CSVGTPTYNEQFF.

The rearrangement links TRBV29-1 to TRBJ2-7; the D call from TCRdb, TRBD1, cannot be confirmed without DNA. Per germline, CDR1 SQVTM and CDR2 ANQGSEA. There are 14 residues in the CDR3. CDR3 protein: CSVELDRVTGEQYF.

The chain couples TRBV29-1 to TRBJ2-3. The germline gives CDR1 SQVTM, CDR2 ANQGSEA. This CDR3 comprises 13 residues. CDR3 sequence: CSVVSTSTDTQYF.

The chain joins TRBV5-1 to TRBJ2-1; the D call from TCRdb, TRBD1, cannot be confirmed without DNA. Germline values: CDR1 SGHRS, CDR2 YFSETQ. The CDR3 spans 16 residues. The CDR3 region is CASSLEGTGQYNEQFF.

The chain combines TRBV7-9 with TRBJ2-3; TCRdb returns TRBD2, unconfirmable since there is no DNA. The CDR3 has 14 amino acids. Germline V gene lookup returns CDR1 SEHNR and CDR2 FQNEAQ (reference sequence). The CDR3: CASTQGTSVDTQYF.

V is TRBV29-1 and J is TRBJ2-7; TCRdb's D call of TRBD1 is untestable without DNA. This CDR3 is built from 12 residues. CDR1 is SQVTM and CDR2 is ANQGSEA in the germline V gene. The CDR3 reads CSVVSGSYEQYF.

V usage is TRBV12-3 or TRBV12-4 and J usage is TRBJ2-7; TCRdb reports TRBD1, a call that lacks DNA to check it against. The CDR3 has 14 amino acids. CDR3 protein: CASSWPGQGHEQYF.

The chain uses TRBV7-6 and TRBJ2-1; with no DNA, the TCRdb D assignment of TRBD2 cannot be verified. Per germline, CDR1 SGHVS and CDR2 FNYEAQ. This CDR3 is 12 amino acids long. The CDR3 here is CASAGGPYEQFF.

This chain links TRBV6-5 with TRBJ1-2; TCRdb indicates TRBD1, and absent DNA this call remains unverified. The CDR3 is made up of 14 amino acids. Germline assignment: CDR1 MNHEY and CDR2 SVGAGI. CDR3 protein: CASRPLGQVYGYTF.

The rearrangement uses TRBV7-8 and TRBJ2-2; TCRdb's D gene call, TRBD2, goes unchecked for lack of DNA. Germline CDR1 SGHVS, CDR2 FQNEAQ. This CDR3 comprises 13 residues. CDR3 region: CASMGLPNRELFF.

The CDR3 reads CASSLGTPPEQFF. V and J are TRBV12-3 or TRBV12-4 and TRBJ2-1; the D call from TCRdb, TRBD2, cannot be confirmed without DNA. CDR3 size: 13 residues.

The chain is built from TRBV4-1 and TRBJ2-7. Germline V CDR1 and CDR2: MGHRA, YSYEKL. The CDR3 is 15 amino acids. CDR3 loop: CASSLRDRSSYEQYF.

The chain joins TRBV4-2 to TRBJ2-7. CDR3 size: 13 residues. Germline loops: CDR1 LGHNA, CDR2 YNFKEQ. The CDR3 reads CASSGGSSYEQYF.